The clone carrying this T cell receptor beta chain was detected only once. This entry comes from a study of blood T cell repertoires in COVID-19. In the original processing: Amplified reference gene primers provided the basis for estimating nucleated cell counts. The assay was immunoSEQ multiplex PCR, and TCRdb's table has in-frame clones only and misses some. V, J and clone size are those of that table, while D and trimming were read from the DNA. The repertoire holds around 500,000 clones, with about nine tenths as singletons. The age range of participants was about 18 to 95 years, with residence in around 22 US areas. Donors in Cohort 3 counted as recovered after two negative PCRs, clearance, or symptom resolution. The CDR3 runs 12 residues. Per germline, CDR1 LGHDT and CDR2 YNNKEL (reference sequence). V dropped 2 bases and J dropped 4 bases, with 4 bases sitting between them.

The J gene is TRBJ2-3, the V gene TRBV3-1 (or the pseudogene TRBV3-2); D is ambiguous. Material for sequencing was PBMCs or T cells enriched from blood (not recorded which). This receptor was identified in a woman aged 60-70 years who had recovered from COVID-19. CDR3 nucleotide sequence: TGTGCCAGCAGCCAATCTTCAGATACGCAGTATTTT. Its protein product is CASSQSSDTQYF.